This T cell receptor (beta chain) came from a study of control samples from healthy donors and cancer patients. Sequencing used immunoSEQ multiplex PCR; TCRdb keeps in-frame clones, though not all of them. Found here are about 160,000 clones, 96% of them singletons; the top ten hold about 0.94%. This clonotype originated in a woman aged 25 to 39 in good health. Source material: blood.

This CDR3 reads CASSLMGTGSGEQYF. The CDR3 bases are TGCGCCAGCAGCCTTATGGGGACGGGCAGCGGCGAGCAGTACTTC. The chain employs TRBV4-1 and TRBJ2-7; D tentatively fits TRBD1 or TRBD2 (5 bases each). The CDR3 is made up of 15 amino acids. V lost 4 bases and J 6 bases, leaving 19 bases between the germline ends. CDR1 MGHRA and CDR2 YSYEKL come from the germline V gene.